The 19 T cell receptor beta chains listed next were all sequenced from one sample in a study of regulatory T cells in long-lasting Graves disease. The time point was: newly diagnosed GD, antithyroid drugs for less than 3 months. PBMCs were the source of the RNA used for TCR sequencing. Building the TCR beta libraries relied on iRepertoire HTBI primers, and CDR3 regions underwent Arm-PCR. MiXCR, run by TCRdb on the multiplex PCR reads, gives a single entry per CDR3 protein. The top ten hold 8% to 10% of the sample, which has some 490,000 distinct CDR3 sequences, 9.5% to 15% seen once. The data were also submitted as part of a second study, on T cells in Graves' hyperthyroidism and ophthalmopathy.

The source was peripheral blood mononuclear cells (PBMCs), collected at new diagnosis, from a patient treated with antithyroid drugs. These receptors were obtained from a woman in her twenties or thirties with Graves disease.

Ten or more counts support this clonotype. The J gene is TRBJ2-3, the V gene TRBV13; D ambiguous. The DNA end is more similar to TRBJ2-7, so the J call may be wrong. Germline V gives CDR1 PRHDT, CDR2 FYEKMQ (reference sequence). The CDR3 is 14 residues long. The DNA for the CDR3 is TGTGCCAGCAGCTTAGGGCTGATGTCCGGCGAGCAGTACTTC. It is translated as CASSLGLMSGEQYF.

The V gene is TRBV5-4, the J gene TRBJ2-7; D might be TRBD2 (6 bases). CDR3 length: 13 residues. Trimming pared 3 bases from V and 6 bases from J, leaving 13 bases between. Germline V gives CDR1 SGHNT, CDR2 YYREEE (reference sequence). The CDR3 region has the DNA TGTGCCAGCAGCTGGAGGGCCTGGGGCGAGCAGTACTTC. Translated: CASSWRAWGEQYF.

This clonotype was recorded at least ten times. The chain links TRBV7-9 to TRBJ2-7; 7 bases agree with TRBD2. In germline, CDR1 is SEHNR, CDR2 FQNEAQ (reference sequence). V gave up 3 bases and J gave up 4 bases; unmatched junction bases: 12. The CDR3 loop spans 16 amino acids. The DNA for the CDR3 is TGTGCCAGCAGCTTTGGCGGGAGCTTAAGTTCGTACGAGCAGTACTTC. Translated, it gives CASSFGGSLSSYEQYF.

This clonotype was seen at least ten times. This chain links TRBV25-1 with TRBJ2-7, with 8 bases lining up with TRBD1. Germline values: CDR1 MGHDK, CDR2 SYGVNS. J was trimmed by 4 bases and V by 0 bases; bases with no gene match: 8. The CDR3 has 16 residues. Here the CDR3 reads CASSEYTLDRVYEQYF. The CDR3 DNA sequence: TGTGCCAGCAGTGAATATACTTTGGACAGGGTTTACGAGCAGTACTTC.

The gene calls are TRBV7-9 and TRBJ2-1; D uncertain. The length of the CDR3 is 15 residues. CDR1 and CDR2 (germline): SEHNR, FQNEAQ (reference sequence). Trimming left V 5 bases short and J 6 bases short, with 17 bases between. CDR3 sequence reads: CASSPVIGWANEQFF. The CDR3 nucleotides read TGTGCCAGCAGCCCCGTGATCGGGTGGGCCAATGAGCAGTTCTTC.

This CDR3 is CSARGRQQHSGNTIYF. In DNA form, the CDR3 reads TGCAGTGCTAGAGGCCGGCAACAACACTCTGGAAACACCATATATTTT. The chain has TRBV20-1 and TRBJ1-3; no reliable D call. Trimming stripped 1 base from V and 0 bases from J, with 13 bases between. Germline assignment: CDR1 DFQATT and CDR2 SNEGSKA (reference sequence). CDR3 length: 16 amino acids.

This clonotype turned up a few times. The rearrangement joins TRBV5-1 to TRBJ2-7; 11 bases agree with TRBD2. Germline CDR1 SGHRS, CDR2 YFSETQ. The trim removed 5 bases at V and 6 bases at J, leaving 16 bases unmatched. The CDR3 runs 17 residues. The CDR3 sequence: CASRRTSGRSLRAEQYF. In DNA form, the CDR3 reads TGCGCCAGCAGGAGGACTAGCGGGCGATCCCTACGAGCCGAGCAGTACTTC. Full variable domain (rest looked up from reference TRBV5-1 and TRBJ2-7): KAGVTQTPRYLIKTRGQQVTLSCSPISGHRSVSWYQQTPGQGLQFLFEYFSETQRNKGNFPGRFSGRQFSNSRSEMNVSTLELGDSALYLCASRRTSGRSLRAEQYFGPGTRLTVT.

This clonotype was counted only a few times. A read error is possible here, since a much larger clone lies one base away. Here the CDR3 reads CAGSLENNMNTEAFF. The CDR3 bases are TGTGCCGGCAGTTTGGAAAACAACATGAACACTGAAGCTTTCTTT. The gene calls are TRBV27 and TRBJ1-1; D uncertain. CDR1 MNHEY and CDR2 SMNVEV come from the germline V gene (reference sequence). This CDR3 is 15 amino acids long.

The sample holds many counts of this clonotype. The gene calls are TRBV5-1 and TRBJ2-3; 14 bases agree with TRBD2. V dropped 3 bases and J dropped 3; count of bases not matched to a gene: 9. The CDR3 is 18 amino acids. Looked up from germline, CDR1 is SGHRS and CDR2 is YFSETQ. The CDR3: CASSSGLAGVRVTDTQYF. For the CDR3, the DNA is TGCGCCAGCAGCTCGGGACTAGCGGGAGTTAGGGTGACAGATACGCAGTATTTT. Filled out from reference TRBV5-1 and TRBJ2-3, the complete variable domain reads KAGVTQTPRYLIKTRGQQVTLSCSPISGHRSVSWYQQTPGQGLQFLFEYFSETQRNKGNFPGRFSGRQFSNSRSEMNVSTLELGDSALYLCASSSGLAGVRVTDTQYFGPGTRLTVL.

This clonotype was observed many times. One end of the junction does not line up with germline, which may come from a read error. The chain links TRBV5-1 to TRBJ1-1; 9 nucleotides agree with TRBD1. The V gene's germline CDR1 is SGHRS and CDR2 YFSETQ. The CDR3 extends over 14 amino acids. The CDR3 protein is CASSPQGARTEAFF. In DNA, the CDR3 is TGTGCCAGCTCACCACAGGGGGCGCGGACTGAAGCTTTCTTT.

V gene TRBV4-1 combines with J gene TRBJ1-1; D gene unclear. CDR1 MGHRA and CDR2 YSYEKL come from the germline V gene. This CDR3 has 15 residues. V gave up 0 bases and J gave up 1 base, with 9 bases separating them. CDR3: CASSQEKAKNTEAFF. CDR3 coding DNA: TGCGCCAGCAGCCAAGAGAAGGCAAAGAACACTGAAGCTTTCTTT.

The sample holds many counts of this clonotype. This rearrangement joins TRBV12-3 or TRBV12-4 to TRBJ2-7, with TRBD2 identical over 10 bases. V lost 6 bases, J lost 3 bases, and 8 bases stayed unmatched. The CDR3 extends over 15 amino acids. The CDR3 region is CASSFGLAGDYEQYF. CDR3 nucleotides: TGTGCCAGCAGCTTCGGGCTAGCGGGAGACTACGAGCAGTACTTC.

This clonotype has at least ten counts. This chain links TRBV18 with TRBJ2-3; TRBD2 matches at 14 bases. CDR3 size: 18 residues. CDR1 is KGHSH, CDR2 LQKENI, per germline. After removal of 4 bases from V and 1 base from J, the junction contained 7 bases not matched to a gene. Here the CDR3 DNA reads TGTGCCAGCTCACAACCGGGACTAGCGGGAGCCCGCACAGATACGCAGTATTTT. Translation: CASSQPGLAGARTDTQYF.

This clonotype was counted ten times or more. V and J are TRBV6-2 or TRBV6-3 and TRBJ1-2; D gene unclear. The CDR3 is made up of 12 amino acids. Germline V lookup: CDR1 MNHEY, CDR2 SVGEGT. The V end was cut by 6 bases, the J end by 3 bases, with 8 bases between. The CDR3 DNA is TGTGCCAGCAGGCGATCATACTATGGCTACACCTTC. Translation: CASRRSYYGYTF.

The chain's CDR3 is CASSLGRTPSEQYF. DNA of the CDR3: TGTGCCAGCAGCTTAGGCCGAACCCCTAGCGAGCAGTACTTC. The chain uses TRBV13 and TRBJ2-7; no reliable D call. The CDR3 is 14 residues long. V shed 0 bases and J shed 6 bases, with 12 bases lying between them. Germline assignment: CDR1 PRHDT and CDR2 FYEKMQ (reference sequence). Full variable domain (rest looked up from reference TRBV13 and TRBJ2-7): AAGVIQSPRHLIKEKRETATLKCYPIPRHDTVYWYQQGPGQDPQFLISFYEKMQSDKGSIPDRFSAQQFSDYHSELNMSSLELGDSALYFCASSLGRTPSEQYFGPGTRLTVT.

As to this clonotype: Just one base apart from a much larger clone, this may be a read error. This chain joins TRBV7-9 and TRBJ2-7; 16 nucleotides agree with TRBD2. The V segment lost 5 bases and the J segment 4 bases; nucleotides outside the gene matches: 8. CDR1 SEHNR and CDR2 FQNEAQ come from the germline V gene (reference sequence). The CDR3 is made up of 17 amino acids. CDR3 bases: TGTGCCAGCAGCGGCGCTGGGACTAGCGGGGGGGGATACGAGCAGTACTTC. It is translated as CASSGAGTSGGGYEQYF.

There are many counts of this clonotype. This chain uses TRBV29-1 with TRBJ2-3; TRBD1 agrees at 7 bases. CDR3 length: 15 residues. The trim removed 3 bases at V and 1 base at J, leaving 7 bases unmatched. The V gene's germline CDR1 is SQVTM and CDR2 ANQGSEA. In nucleotides, the CDR3 is TGCAGCGTTGATTTACAGGGGTTCCGCACAGATACGCAGTATTTT. Translation: CSVDLQGFRTDTQYF.

The V call is TRBV27, the J call TRBJ1-1; 9 bases are a match to TRBD1. The J segment lost 7 bases and the V segment lost 6 bases, leaving 12 bases of the junction unmatched. Germline V lookup: CDR1 MNHEY, CDR2 SMNVEV (reference sequence). The CDR3 totals 15 residues. This CDR3 is CASRLDRGRDNEAFF. CDR3 nucleotides: TGTGCCAGCAGATTGGACAGGGGACGAGACAATGAAGCTTTCTTT.

This clonotype was detected many times. The genes are TRBV28 and TRBJ1-1; no firm D call. CDR1 is MDHEN, CDR2 SYDVKM, per germline. CDR3 length equals 16 residues. V gave up 1 base and J gave up 5 bases, with 17 bases separating them. This chain's CDR3 is CASSLYGVGISTEAFF. The CDR3 DNA reads TGTGCCAGCAGTTTATACGGGGTTGGGATAAGTACTGAAGCTTTCTTT.